The T cell receptor (beta chain) under discussion was sequenced for a study of blood T cell repertoires in COVID-19. Study overall: Whether acute or convalescent, the COVID-19 samples came from the United States, Italy and Spain. PBMCs, B-cell-depleted T cells, or T cells provided the cDNA or gDNA that made up the material.

Assay used: immunoSEQ multiplex PCR; TCRdb lists only in-frame clones, some missing. The table has over 45,000 clones, more than 60% seen once. There are 15 residues in the CDR3. The germline CDR1 and CDR2 sequences are KGHSH and LQKENI. Trimming took 5 bases from V and 3 from J; bases not matched to a gene: 6. The sequence came from a woman between 45 and 60 years old with active or convalescent COVID-19. The sequencing input was peripheral blood. The chain is built from TRBV18 and TRBJ2-1; 8 positions match TRBD2. The CDR3 region is CASSASGSVYNEQFF. In nucleotides, the CDR3 is TGTGCCAGCTCAGCGAGCGGGAGTGTCTACAATGAGCAGTTCTTC.